These 24 T cell receptor beta chains came from one sample sequenced in a study of blood T cell repertoires in COVID-19. Measured with immunoSEQ multiplex PCR; TCRdb has only the in-frame clones, and not every one. The sample lists about 80,000 clones; roughly four fifths were seen once. Source material: peripheral blood. These TCRs come from a human donor in a cohort sampled during active COVID-19.

The chain couples TRBV7-3 to TRBJ2-2; 7 positions match TRBD1. This CDR3 spans 15 amino acids. Germline V gives CDR1 SGHTA, CDR2 FQGTGA. The ends lost 3 bases at V and 5 bases at J; junction bases unmatched: 6. The CDR3, as DNA: TGTGCCAGCAGCTTCTCTTCGACAGGGACCGGGGAGCTGTTTTTT. Its protein is CASSFSSTGTGELFF. Supplemented by reference TRBV7-3 and TRBJ2-2, the full variable domain reads GAGVSQTPSNKVTEKGKYVELRCDPISGHTALYWYRQSLGQGPEFLIYFQGTGAADDSGLPNDRFFAVRPEGSVSTLKIQRTERGDSAVYLCASSFSSTGTGELFFGEGSRLTVL.

This rearrangement joins TRBV18 to TRBJ1-3; D remains unclear. The CDR3 runs to 14 residues. With 2 bases removed from V and 0 bases from J, the gap between germline ends came to 5 bases. Germline V gives CDR1 KGHSH, CDR2 LQKENI. CDR3 sequence reads: CASSPGASGNTIYF. CDR3 in DNA: TGTGCCAGCTCACCAGGAGCCTCTGGAAACACCATATATTTT. Drawing the rest from reference TRBV18 and TRBJ1-3, the complete variable domain is NAGVMQNPRHLVRRRGQEARLRCSPMKGHSHVYWYRQLPEEGLKFMVYLQKENIIDESGMPKERFSAEFPKEGPSILRIQQVVRGDSAAYFCASSPGASGNTIYFGEGSWLTVV.

V usage is TRBV6-1 and J usage is TRBJ1-5, with D perhaps matching TRBD1 (6 bases). The germline V gene has CDR1 MNHNS and CDR2 SASEGT. Between the trimmed V and J ends, which lost 2 bases and 2 bases, there was a span of 10 bases. The CDR3 length is 15 residues. The CDR3 DNA reads as TGTGCCAGCAGTGAAAGGGGGGGCGGCAATCAGCCCCAGCATTTT. This translates into CASSERGGGNQPQHF.

The V and J genes are TRBV27 and TRBJ1-5; unclear D gene. Deletions cut 7 bases from V and 4 bases from J, with 8 bases between. CDR3 length: 12 residues. The germline V gene encodes CDR1 MNHEY and CDR2 SMNVEV (reference sequence). The CDR3: CASNTGNQPQHF. CDR3 sequence (DNA): TGTGCCAGCAACACGGGTAATCAGCCCCAGCATTTT.

This sequence joins TRBV5-1 and TRBJ1-4; 7 bases line up with TRBD1. Germline V gives CDR1 SGHRS, CDR2 YFSETQ. Unmatched junction bases numbered 5, after V lost 3 bases and J lost 3 bases. The CDR3 extends over 15 amino acids. The CDR3: CASSSTGTANEKLFF. The CDR3 DNA follows: TGCGCCAGCAGCTCAACCGGGACAGCTAATGAAAAACTGTTTTTT.

In this sample, this clone turned up once. The CDR3 loop reads CASSGTSGMARTEQFF. The DNA for the CDR3 is TGTGCCAGCAGTGGTACTAGCGGGATGGCACGTACTGAGCAGTTCTTC. The V call is TRBV28, the J call TRBJ2-1; 10 nucleotides align to TRBD2. Trimming removed 5 bases from V and 9 bases from J; junction bases left unmatched: 13. The germline CDR1 and CDR2 sequences are MDHEN and SYDVKM. The CDR3 spans 16 residues.

The DNA for the CDR3 is TGTGCCAGCAGCGGCCAGGGTCCGGCCACCGGGGAGCTGTTTTTT. It yields the protein CASSGQGPATGELFF. V is TRBV7-3 and J is TRBJ2-2; TRBD1 might be the D (5 bases). The CDR3 runs to 15 residues. Trimming pared 5 bases from V and 4 bases from J, leaving 14 bases between. In germline, CDR1 is SGHTA, CDR2 FQGTGA.

J is TRBJ2-6 and V is TRBV5-4, with TRBD1 identical over 9 bases. The CDR3 contains 18 residues. Germline V gene lookup returns CDR1 SGHNT and CDR2 YYREEE (reference sequence). J was trimmed by 1 base and V by 2 bases; bases with no gene match: 7. The CDR3 reads CASSFGTGKLSGANVLTF. The CDR3 bases are TGTGCCAGCAGCTTCGGGACAGGGAAACTGTCTGGGGCCAACGTCCTGACTTTC. Complete variable domain (other parts from reference TRBV5-4 and TRBJ2-6): ETGVTQSPTHLIKTRGQQVTLRCSSQSGHNTVSWYQQALGQGPQFIFQYYREEENGRGNFPPRFSGLQFPNYSSELNVNALELDDSALYLCASSFGTGKLSGANVLTFGAGSRLTVL.

V gene TRBV28 combines with J gene TRBJ1-5; D might be TRBD1 (6 bases). The CDR3 has 16 residues. Germline CDR1 reads MDHEN; CDR2 reads SYDVKM. V shed 2 bases and J shed 3 bases, with 14 bases lying between them. CDR3: CASSLVLRDTNQPQHF. The CDR3 region has the DNA TGTGCCAGCAGTTTAGTCCTCCGGGACACCAATCAGCCCCAGCATTTT.

V is TRBV2 and J is TRBJ2-1, with TRBD1 matching 9 bases. Germline V lookup: CDR1 SNHLY, CDR2 FYNNEI. This CDR3 has 17 amino acids. J was trimmed by 0 bases and V by 6 bases; bases with no gene match: 9. The CDR3 DNA follows: TGTGCCAGCAGCCCCGGGACAGGGATAAGCTCCTACAATGAGCAGTTCTTC. It codes for CASSPGTGISSYNEQFF.

The chain carries TRBV27 and TRBJ2-7; 7 bases map to TRBD2. Germline V gene lookup returns CDR1 MNHEY and CDR2 SMNVEV (reference sequence). The CDR3 loop spans 14 amino acids. Trimming removed 6 bases from V and 2 bases from J; junction bases left unmatched: 7. The CDR3 DNA reads as TGTGCCAGCAGACGGGGGGAACCCCCCTACGAGCAGTACTTC. As protein: CASRRGEPPYEQYF.

This chain joins TRBV5-1 and TRBJ2-1, with 8 bases aligning to TRBD2. With V trimmed by 0 bases and J by 9 bases, 8 bases remained unmatched. This CDR3 is 15 amino acids long. Germline V CDR1 and CDR2: SGHRS, YFSETQ. The CDR3 is CASSLASRGGPEQFF. CDR3 nucleotide sequence: TGCGCCAGCAGCTTGGCCAGCCGGGGGGGTCCTGAGCAGTTCTTC.

The chain combines TRBV2 with TRBJ1-4, with 8 nucleotides matching TRBD1. Germline-derived CDR1 and CDR2 are SNHLY and FYNNEI. With 5 bases clipped from V and 0 bases from J, the junction kept 2 bases outside the gene matches. The CDR3 consists of 15 residues. The CDR3 protein is CASSTTGATNEKLFF. CDR3 DNA: TGTGCCAGCAGTACGACAGGGGCAACTAATGAAAAACTGTTTTTT. Complete variable domain (other parts from reference TRBV2 and TRBJ1-4): EPEVTQTPSHQVTQMGQEVILRCVPISNHLYFYWYRQILGQKVEFLVSFYNNEISEKSEIFDDQFSVERPDGSNFTLKIRSTKLEDSAMYFCASSTTGATNEKLFFGSGTQLSVL.

The chain couples TRBV5-1 to TRBJ1-2; a weak D match, TRBD1 (5 bases). Trimming removed 0 bases at V and 2 bases at J, with 8 bases between. The CDR3 contains 14 residues. Germline V gene sequence: CDR1 SGHRS, CDR2 YFSETQ. CDR3 sequence: CASSLVGGNYGYTF. The DNA of the CDR3 is TGCGCCAGCAGCTTGGTGGGGGGAAACTATGGCTACACCTTC.

The chain uses TRBV28 and TRBJ1-1, with 8 bases fitting TRBD1. Germline values: CDR1 MDHEN, CDR2 SYDVKM. The V and J ends lost 8 bases and 0 bases, in that order; junction bases with no gene match: 11. The CDR3 covers 16 residues. The CDR3 nucleotides are TGTGCCAGCCGAATCACAGGGGGAAGCATGAACACTGAAGCTTTCTTT. It encodes CASRITGGSMNTEAFF.

A note on this clone: Its ends do not fully match the called genes, so a read error is possible. This chain connects TRBV11-3 to TRBJ1-1, with D tentatively TRBD1 (6 bases). Germline loops: CDR1 SGHNT, CDR2 YENEEA. The CDR3 runs 13 residues. CDR3 nucleotides: TGTGCCAGCAGCCCGCGTTGGGACACGGAAGCTTTCTTT. Protein product: CASSPRWDTEAFF.

V gene TRBV7-8 combines with J gene TRBJ1-1, with a tentative D call TRBD1 (6 bases). Trimming left V 5 bases short and J 11 bases short, with 15 bases between. CDR1 is SGHVS and CDR2 is FQNEAQ in the germline V gene. This CDR3 is built from 12 residues. The CDR3 reads CASSHKQGKAFF. DNA of the CDR3: TGTGCCAGCAGCCACAAGCAGGGGAAGGCTTTCTTT.

The chain uses TRBV6-4 and TRBJ2-7, with 10 bases identical to TRBD1. The V gene end was trimmed by 0 bases and the J gene end by 4 bases; junction bases not matched to a gene: 3. Germline CDR1 and CDR2: MRHNA and SNTAGT. The CDR3 has 15 residues. The CDR3 region has the DNA TGTGCCAGCAGTGACTCAGGGACAGGGGAATACGAGCAGTACTTC. Residues: CASSDSGTGEYEQYF.

The sample holds a few counts of this clone. This chain joins TRBV10-3 and TRBJ2-7, with D possibly TRBD1 on 6 matching bases. V was shortened by 8 bases and J by 3 bases, with 17 bases between the two germline ends. CDR3 length: 14 amino acids. Germline assignment: CDR1 ENHRY and CDR2 SYGVKD. The CDR3 DNA follows: TGTGCCATCGGATTCCCAGGGGACAACTACGAGCAGTACTTC. It encodes CAIGFPGDNYEQYF.

This CDR3 reads CASSPLGQTTEAFF. In DNA form, the CDR3 reads TGTGCCAGCAGCCCACTGGGACAGACCACTGAAGCTTTCTTT. The chain recombines TRBV3-1 (or the pseudogene TRBV3-2) with TRBJ1-1; 7 positions match TRBD1. This CDR3 has 14 residues. Germline CDR1 LGHDT, CDR2 YNNKEL (reference sequence). With 4 bases clipped from V and 4 bases from J, the junction kept 6 bases outside the gene matches.

The V call is TRBV29-1, the J call TRBJ1-1, with 9 nucleotides matching TRBD1. There are 13 residues in the CDR3. V lost 6 bases and J lost 5; bases outside the gene matches: 7. Germline CDR1 is SQVTM and CDR2 is ANQGSEA. The CDR3 DNA sequence: TGCAGCGTAACGACAGGGGGAGAGACTGAAGCTTTCTTT. Its protein is CSVTTGGETEAFF.

The CDR3 DNA sequence: TGCGCCAGCAGCTTTGAAGGGGCCCAGTACTTC. Its translation is CASSFEGAQYF. This chain uses TRBV5-1 with TRBJ2-5, with D tentatively TRBD1 (5 bases). The V gene lost 2 bases and the J gene lost 9 bases, with 8 bases spanning the gap. The germline V gene encodes CDR1 SGHRS and CDR2 YFSETQ. The CDR3 runs 11 residues.

This clone was picked up one time. The gene calls are TRBV7-9 and TRBJ1-1; 7 positions agree with TRBD1. CDR3 size: 15 residues. Germline CDR1 and CDR2: SEHNR and FQNEAQ (reference sequence). The V and J ends lost 5 bases and 2 bases, in that order; junction bases with no gene match: 8. The CDR3 DNA follows: TGTGCCAGCAGCGCCAAGGGGGCAGTAAACACTGAAGCTTTCTTT. Protein product: CASSAKGAVNTEAFF.

This clone appeared a few times. This chain uses TRBV7-7 with TRBJ2-2; TRBD1 might be the D (6 bases). The CDR3 loop spans 19 amino acids. The germline V gene encodes CDR1 SSHAT and CDR2 FNYEAQ (reference sequence). With 4 bases removed from V and 6 bases from J, the gap between germline ends came to 27 bases. The CDR3 nucleotides are TGTGCCAGCAGCTCGATTAAACACCGGGACACCCTATTTGCCGGGGAGCTGTTTTTT. Protein: CASSSIKHRDTLFAGELFF.